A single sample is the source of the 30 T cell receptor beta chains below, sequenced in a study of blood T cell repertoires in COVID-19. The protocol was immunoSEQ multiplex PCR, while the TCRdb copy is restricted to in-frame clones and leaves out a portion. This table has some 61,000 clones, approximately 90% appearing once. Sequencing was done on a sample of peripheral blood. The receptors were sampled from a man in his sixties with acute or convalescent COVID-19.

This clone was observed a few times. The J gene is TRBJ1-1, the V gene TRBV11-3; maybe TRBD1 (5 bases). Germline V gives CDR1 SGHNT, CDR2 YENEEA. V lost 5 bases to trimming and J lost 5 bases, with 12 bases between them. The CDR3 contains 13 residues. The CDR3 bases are TGTGCCAGCAGCACCGGGGGAGGAACTGAAGCTTTCTTT. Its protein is CASSTGGGTEAFF.

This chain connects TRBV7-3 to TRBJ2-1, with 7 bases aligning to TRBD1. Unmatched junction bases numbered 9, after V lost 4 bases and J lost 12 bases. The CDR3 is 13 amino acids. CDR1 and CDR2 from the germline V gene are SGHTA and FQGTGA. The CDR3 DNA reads TGTGCCAGCAGCTCAGCCAGGGGGACGGGGCAGTTCTTC. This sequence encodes CASSSARGTGQFF.

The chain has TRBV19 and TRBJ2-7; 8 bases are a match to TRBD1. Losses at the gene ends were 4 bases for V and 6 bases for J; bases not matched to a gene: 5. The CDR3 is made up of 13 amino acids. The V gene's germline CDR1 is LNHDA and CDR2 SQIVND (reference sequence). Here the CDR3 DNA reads TGTGCCAGTAGTACGGACAGGGTAAGCGAGCAGTACTTC. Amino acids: CASSTDRVSEQYF.

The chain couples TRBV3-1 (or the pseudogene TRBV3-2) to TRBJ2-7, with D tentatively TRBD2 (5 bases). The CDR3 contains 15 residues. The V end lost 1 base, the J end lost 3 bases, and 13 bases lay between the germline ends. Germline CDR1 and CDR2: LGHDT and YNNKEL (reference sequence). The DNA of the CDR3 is TGTGCCAGCAGCCAAGGTGCTAGCTTGATCTACGAGCAGTACTTC. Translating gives CASSQGASLIYEQYF.

CDR3 in DNA: TGTGCCAGTAGTATAGTACAGGAAAGCAAAAAACTGTTTTTT. Protein product: CASSIVQESKKLFF. The J gene is TRBJ1-4, the V gene TRBV19; maybe TRBD1 (5 bases). V was cut by 1 base and J by 9 bases, with 12 bases left in between. The CDR3 is 14 residues long. Germline assignment: CDR1 LNHDA and CDR2 SQIVND (reference sequence).

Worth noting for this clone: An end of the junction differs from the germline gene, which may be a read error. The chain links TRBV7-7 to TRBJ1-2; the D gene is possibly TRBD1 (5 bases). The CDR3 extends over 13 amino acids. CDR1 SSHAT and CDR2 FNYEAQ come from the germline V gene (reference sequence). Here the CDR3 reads CASSGGREGGYTF. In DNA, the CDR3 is TGTGCTAGCAGCGGCGGCAGGGAGGGTGGCTACACCTTC.

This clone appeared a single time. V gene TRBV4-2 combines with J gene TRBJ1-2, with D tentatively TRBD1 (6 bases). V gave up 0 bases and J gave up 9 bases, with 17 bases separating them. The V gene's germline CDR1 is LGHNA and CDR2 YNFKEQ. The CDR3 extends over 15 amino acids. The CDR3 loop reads CASSQDEGPGDRYTF. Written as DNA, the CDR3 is TGTGCCAGCAGCCAAGATGAGGGTCCAGGGGATCGCTACACCTTC.

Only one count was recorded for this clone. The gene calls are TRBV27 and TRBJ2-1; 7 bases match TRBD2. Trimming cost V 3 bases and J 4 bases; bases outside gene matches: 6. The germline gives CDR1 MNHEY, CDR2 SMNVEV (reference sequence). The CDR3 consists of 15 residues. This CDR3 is CASSLGGIRYNEQFF. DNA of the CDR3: TGTGCCAGCAGTTTGGGAGGGATAAGGTACAATGAGCAGTTCTTC.

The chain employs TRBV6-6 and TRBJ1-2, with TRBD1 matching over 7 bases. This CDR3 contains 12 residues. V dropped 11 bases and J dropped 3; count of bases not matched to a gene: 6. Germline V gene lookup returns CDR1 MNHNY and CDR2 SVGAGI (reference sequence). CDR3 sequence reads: CAGRTGDYGYTF. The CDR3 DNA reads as TGTGCCGGTCGCACAGGGGACTATGGCTACACCTTC.

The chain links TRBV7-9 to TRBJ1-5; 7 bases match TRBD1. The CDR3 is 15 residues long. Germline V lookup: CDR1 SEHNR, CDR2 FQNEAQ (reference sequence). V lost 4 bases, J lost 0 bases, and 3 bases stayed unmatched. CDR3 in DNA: TGTGCCAGCAGCTCAGGGGGATATAGCAATCAGCCCCAGCATTTT. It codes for CASSSGGYSNQPQHF.

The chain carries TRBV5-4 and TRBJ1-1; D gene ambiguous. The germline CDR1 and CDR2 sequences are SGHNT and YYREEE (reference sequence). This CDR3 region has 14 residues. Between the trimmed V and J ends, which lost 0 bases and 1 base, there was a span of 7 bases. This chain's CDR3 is CASSLDGPNTEAFF. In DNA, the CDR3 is TGTGCCAGCAGCTTGGACGGTCCGAACACTGAAGCTTTCTTT.

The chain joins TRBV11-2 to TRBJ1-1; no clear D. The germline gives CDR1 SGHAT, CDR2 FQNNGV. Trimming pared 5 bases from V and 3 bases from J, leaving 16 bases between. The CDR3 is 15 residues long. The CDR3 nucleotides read TGTGCCAGCAGCCCCTCCAGGCTGTGGGACACTGAAGCTTTCTTT. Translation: CASSPSRLWDTEAFF.

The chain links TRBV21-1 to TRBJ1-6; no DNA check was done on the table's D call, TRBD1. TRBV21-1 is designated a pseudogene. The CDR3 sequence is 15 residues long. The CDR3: CASSPPGQTNSPLHF. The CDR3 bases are TGTGCCAGCAGCCCACCGGGACAGACGAATTCACCCCTCCACTTT.

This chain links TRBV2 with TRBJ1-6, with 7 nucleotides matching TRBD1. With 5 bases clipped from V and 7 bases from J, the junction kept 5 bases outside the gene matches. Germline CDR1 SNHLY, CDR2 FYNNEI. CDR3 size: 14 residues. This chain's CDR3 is CASSFTGVNSPLHF. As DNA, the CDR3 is TGTGCCAGCAGTTTCACAGGGGTCAATTCACCCCTCCACTTT.

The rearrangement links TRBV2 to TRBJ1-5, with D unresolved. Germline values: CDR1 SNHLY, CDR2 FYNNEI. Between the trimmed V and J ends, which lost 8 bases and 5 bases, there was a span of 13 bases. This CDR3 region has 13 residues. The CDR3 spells CASCRDSHQPQHF. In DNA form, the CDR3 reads TGTGCCAGCTGTCGAGATTCACATCAGCCCCAGCATTTT.

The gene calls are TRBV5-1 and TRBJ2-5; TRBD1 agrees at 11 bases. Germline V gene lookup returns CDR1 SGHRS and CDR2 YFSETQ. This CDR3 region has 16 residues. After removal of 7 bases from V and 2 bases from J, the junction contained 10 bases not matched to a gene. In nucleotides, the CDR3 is TGCGCCAGCTCTATACCGGGACAGGGGGATCAAGAGACCCAGTACTTC. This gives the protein CASSIPGQGDQETQYF.

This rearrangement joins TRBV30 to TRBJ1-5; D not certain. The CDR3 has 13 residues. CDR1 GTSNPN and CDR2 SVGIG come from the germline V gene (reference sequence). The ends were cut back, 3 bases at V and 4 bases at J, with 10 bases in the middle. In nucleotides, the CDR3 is TGTGCCTGGAGCCTAGAGGAAAATCAGCCCCAGCATTTT. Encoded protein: CAWSLEENQPQHF.

CDR3 loop: CASSEKGGGPVTQYF. The CDR3 nucleotides are TGTGCCAGCAGTGAAAAGGGGGGGGGCCCCGTGACCCAGTACTTC. The J gene is TRBJ2-5, the V gene TRBV6-1; a possible D gene is TRBD2 (7 bases). CDR3 length: 15 residues. The germline gives CDR1 MNHNS, CDR2 SASEGT. Trimming took off 2 bases at V and 7 bases at J, with 17 bases between the two ends.

The CDR3 spells CASSQVGGKGETQYF. The CDR3, as DNA: TGTGCCAGCAGCCAAGTAGGGGGCAAGGGGGAGACCCAGTACTTC. The chain uses TRBV3-1 (or the pseudogene TRBV3-2) and TRBJ2-5; 7 bases are shared with TRBD1. The CDR3 covers 15 residues. CDR1 is LGHDT, CDR2 YNNKEL, per germline (reference sequence). V trimming: 1 base; J trimming: 5 bases; junction bases outside the gene matches: 7.

CDR3 residues: CASSLTNVTRKRMSSYNEQFF. The CDR3 nucleotides are TGCGCCAGCAGCTTGACAAACGTTACGCGAAAGAGGATGAGCTCCTACAATGAGCAGTTCTTC. This sequence joins TRBV5-1 and TRBJ2-1; no definite D call. The germline V gene has CDR1 SGHRS and CDR2 YFSETQ. This CDR3 has 21 residues. The V end was cut by 1 base, the J end by 0 bases, with 26 bases between.

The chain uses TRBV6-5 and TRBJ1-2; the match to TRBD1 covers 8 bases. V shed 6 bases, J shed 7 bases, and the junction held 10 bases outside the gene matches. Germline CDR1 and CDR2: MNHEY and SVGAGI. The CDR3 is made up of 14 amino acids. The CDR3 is CASSRQGARGGYTF. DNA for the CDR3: TGTGCCAGCAGCCGCCAGGGGGCGAGGGGTGGCTACACCTTC.

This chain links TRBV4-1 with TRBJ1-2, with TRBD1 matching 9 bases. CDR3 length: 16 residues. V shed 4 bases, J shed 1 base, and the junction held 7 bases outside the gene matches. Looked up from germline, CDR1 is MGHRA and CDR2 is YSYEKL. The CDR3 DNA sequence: TGCGCCAGCAGCCCGAATGCGGGACAGGGTAACTATGGCTACACCTTC. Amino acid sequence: CASSPNAGQGNYGYTF.

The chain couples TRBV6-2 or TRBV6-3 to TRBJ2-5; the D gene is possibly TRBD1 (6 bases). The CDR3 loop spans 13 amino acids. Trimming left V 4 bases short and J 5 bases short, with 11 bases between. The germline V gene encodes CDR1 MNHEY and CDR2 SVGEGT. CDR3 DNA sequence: TGTGCCAGCAGTTCAGGGGTCCACGAGACCCAGTACTTC. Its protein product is CASSSGVHETQYF.

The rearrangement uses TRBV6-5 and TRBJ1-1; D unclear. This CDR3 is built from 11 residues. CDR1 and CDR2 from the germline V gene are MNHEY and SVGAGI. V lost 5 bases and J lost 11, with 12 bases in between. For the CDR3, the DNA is TGTGCCAGCAGTACCTATAGAGGGGCTTTCTTT. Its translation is CASSTYRGAFF.

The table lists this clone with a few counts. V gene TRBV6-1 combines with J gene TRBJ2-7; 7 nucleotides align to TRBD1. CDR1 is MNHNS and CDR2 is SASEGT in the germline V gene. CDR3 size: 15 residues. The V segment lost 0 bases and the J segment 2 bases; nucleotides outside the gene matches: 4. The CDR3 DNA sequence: TGTGCCAGCAGTGAAGCGCATCAGGGGGCCTACGAGCAGTACTTC. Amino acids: CASSEAHQGAYEQYF.

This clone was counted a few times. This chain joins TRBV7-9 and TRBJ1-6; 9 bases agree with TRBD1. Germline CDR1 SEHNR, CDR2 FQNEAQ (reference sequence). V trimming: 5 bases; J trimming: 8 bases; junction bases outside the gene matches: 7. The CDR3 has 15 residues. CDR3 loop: CASSLGTGSYSPLHF. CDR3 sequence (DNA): TGTGCCAGCAGCCTCGGGACAGGGAGCTATTCACCCCTCCACTTT.

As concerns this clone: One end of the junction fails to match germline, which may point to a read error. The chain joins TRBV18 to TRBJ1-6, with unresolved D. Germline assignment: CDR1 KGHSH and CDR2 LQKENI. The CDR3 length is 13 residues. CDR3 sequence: CASSPPYISPLHF. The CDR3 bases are TGTGCCAGCTCACCACCTTATATTTCACCCCTCCACTTT.

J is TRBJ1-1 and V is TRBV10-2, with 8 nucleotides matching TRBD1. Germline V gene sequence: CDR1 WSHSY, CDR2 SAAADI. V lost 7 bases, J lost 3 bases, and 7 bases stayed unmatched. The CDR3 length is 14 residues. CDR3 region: CASMGQVVDTEAFF. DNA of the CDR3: TGCGCCAGCATGGGACAGGTTGTGGACACTGAAGCTTTCTTT.

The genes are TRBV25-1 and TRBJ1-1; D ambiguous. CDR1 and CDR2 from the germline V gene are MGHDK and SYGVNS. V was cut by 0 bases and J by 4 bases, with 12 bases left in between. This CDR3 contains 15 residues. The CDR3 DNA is TGTGCCAGCAGTGAATATAGCAGTTCTCGCACTGAAGCTTTCTTT. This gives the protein CASSEYSSSRTEAFF.

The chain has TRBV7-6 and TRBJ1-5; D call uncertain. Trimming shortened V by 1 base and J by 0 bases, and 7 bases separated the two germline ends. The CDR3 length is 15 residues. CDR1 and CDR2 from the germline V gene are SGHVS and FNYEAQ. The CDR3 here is CASSLGVGSNQPQHF. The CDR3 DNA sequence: TGTGCCAGCAGCTTAGGAGTTGGTAGCAATCAGCCCCAGCATTTT.